This TCR beta chain was observed in a study of blood T cell repertoires in COVID-19. Authors' methods: It was from reference gene primer amplification that nucleated cell counts were estimated. Profiled with immunoSEQ multiplex PCR; TCRdb holds only in-frame clones, not every one. From that table come the V and J calls and clone size; the DNA was used to work out D and trimming. The sample yields approximately 480,000 clones, about nine tenths seen once. V was clipped by 0 bases and J by 0 bases, with 15 bases between them. CDR3 length: 17 amino acids. CDR1 is SGHKS and CDR2 is YYEKEE in the germline V gene (reference sequence). The participants were between roughly 18 and 100 years old and came from under 25 US areas. Two negative PCRs, clearance, or symptom resolution were required of recovered Cohort 3 donors.

The V gene is TRBV5-5, the J gene TRBJ1-1; D not certain. Sequenced sample: PBMCs or T cells enriched from blood (not recorded which). The clonotype comes from a young woman who had recovered from COVID-19. CDR3 residues: CASSLGAGSPMNTEAFF. DNA for the CDR3: TGTGCCAGCAGCTTGGGGGCCGGAAGCCCGATGAACACTGAAGCTTTCTTT.